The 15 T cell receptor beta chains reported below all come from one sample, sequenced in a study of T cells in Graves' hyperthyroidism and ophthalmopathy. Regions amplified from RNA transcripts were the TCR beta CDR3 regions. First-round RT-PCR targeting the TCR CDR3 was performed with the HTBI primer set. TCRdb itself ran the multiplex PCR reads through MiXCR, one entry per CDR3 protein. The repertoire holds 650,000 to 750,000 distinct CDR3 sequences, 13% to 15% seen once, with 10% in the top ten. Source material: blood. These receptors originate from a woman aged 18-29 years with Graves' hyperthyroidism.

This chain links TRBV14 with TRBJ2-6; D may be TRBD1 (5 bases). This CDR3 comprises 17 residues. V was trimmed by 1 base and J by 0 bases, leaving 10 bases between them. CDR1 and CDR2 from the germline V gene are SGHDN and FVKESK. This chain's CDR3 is CASSQAGWRSGANVLTF. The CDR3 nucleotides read TGTGCCAGCAGCCAAGCAGGGTGGCGCTCTGGGGCCAACGTCCTGACTTTC.

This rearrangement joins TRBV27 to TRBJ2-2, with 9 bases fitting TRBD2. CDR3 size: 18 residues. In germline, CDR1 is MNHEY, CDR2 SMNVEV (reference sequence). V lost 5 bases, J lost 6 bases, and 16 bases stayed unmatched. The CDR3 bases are TGTGCCAGCAGTCTCCTGAGGACCGGGACTAGCTTGGCCGGGGAGCTGTTTTTT. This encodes CASSLLRTGTSLAGELFF.

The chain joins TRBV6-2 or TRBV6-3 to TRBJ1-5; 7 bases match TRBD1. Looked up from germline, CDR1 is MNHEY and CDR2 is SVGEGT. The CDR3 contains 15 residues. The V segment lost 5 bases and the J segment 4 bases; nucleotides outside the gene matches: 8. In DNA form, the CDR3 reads TGTGCCAGCAGTCGTTCGTCAGGGGGGAATCAGCCCCAGCATTTT. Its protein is CASSRSSGGNQPQHF.

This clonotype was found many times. The CDR3 protein is CASSFSGRDTGELFF. In DNA, the CDR3 is TGTGCCAGCAGCTTTAGCGGGAGGGACACCGGGGAGCTGTTTTTT. The V call is TRBV7-3, the J call TRBJ2-2; TRBD2 matches 11 bases. CDR1 and CDR2 (germline): SGHTA, FQGTGA. This CDR3 is 15 amino acids long. Trimming removed 3 bases from V and 3 bases from J; junction bases left unmatched: 0.

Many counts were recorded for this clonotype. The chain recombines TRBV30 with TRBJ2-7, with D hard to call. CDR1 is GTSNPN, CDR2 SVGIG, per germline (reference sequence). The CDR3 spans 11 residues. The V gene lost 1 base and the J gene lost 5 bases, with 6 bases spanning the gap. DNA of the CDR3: TGTGCCTGGAGTGGCCTAAACGAGCAGTACTTC. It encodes CAWSGLNEQYF.

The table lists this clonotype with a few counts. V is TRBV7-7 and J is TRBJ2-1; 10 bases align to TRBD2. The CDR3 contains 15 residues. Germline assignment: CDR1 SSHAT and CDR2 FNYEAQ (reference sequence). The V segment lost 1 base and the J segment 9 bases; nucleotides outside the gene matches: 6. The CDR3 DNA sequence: TGTGCCAGCAGCTTAGATCTAGCGGGAGTGGGTGAGCAGTTCTTC. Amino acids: CASSLDLAGVGEQFF.

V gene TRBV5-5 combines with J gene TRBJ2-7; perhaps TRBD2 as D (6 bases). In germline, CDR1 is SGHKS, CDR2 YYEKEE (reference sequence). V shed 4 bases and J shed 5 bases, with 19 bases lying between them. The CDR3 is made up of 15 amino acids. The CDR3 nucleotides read TGTGCCAGCAGCCCGGGGCCCAGGGAGGTTAACGAGCAGTACTTC. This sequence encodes CASSPGPREVNEQYF.

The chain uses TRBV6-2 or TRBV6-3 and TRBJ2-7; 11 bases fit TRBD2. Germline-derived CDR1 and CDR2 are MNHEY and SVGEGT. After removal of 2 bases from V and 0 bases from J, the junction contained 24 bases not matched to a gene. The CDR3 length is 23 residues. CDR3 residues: CASSYLRDTRPGLAASSSYEQYF. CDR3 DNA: TGTGCCAGCAGTTACCTAAGGGACACCCGGCCGGGACTAGCGGCTTCGAGCTCCTACGAGCAGTACTTC.

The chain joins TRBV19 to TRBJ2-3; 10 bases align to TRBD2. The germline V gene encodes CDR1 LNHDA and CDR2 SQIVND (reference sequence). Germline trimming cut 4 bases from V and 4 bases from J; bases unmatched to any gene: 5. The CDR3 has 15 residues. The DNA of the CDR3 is TGTGCCAGTAGTACCCTAGCGGGAGTTGCAGATACGCAGTATTTT. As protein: CASSTLAGVADTQYF.

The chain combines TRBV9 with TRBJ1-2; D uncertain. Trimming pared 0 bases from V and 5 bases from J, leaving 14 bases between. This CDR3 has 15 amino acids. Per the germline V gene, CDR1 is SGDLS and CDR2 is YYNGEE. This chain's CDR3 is CASSVAYRGGYGYTF. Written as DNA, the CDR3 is TGTGCCAGCAGCGTAGCTTATAGAGGAGGGTATGGCTACACCTTC.

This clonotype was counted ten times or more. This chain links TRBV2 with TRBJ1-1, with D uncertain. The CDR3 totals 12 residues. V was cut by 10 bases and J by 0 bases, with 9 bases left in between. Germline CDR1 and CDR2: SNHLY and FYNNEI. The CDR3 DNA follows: TGTGCCACCTGCCGCGTGAACACTGAAGCTTTCTTT. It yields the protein CATCRVNTEAFF.

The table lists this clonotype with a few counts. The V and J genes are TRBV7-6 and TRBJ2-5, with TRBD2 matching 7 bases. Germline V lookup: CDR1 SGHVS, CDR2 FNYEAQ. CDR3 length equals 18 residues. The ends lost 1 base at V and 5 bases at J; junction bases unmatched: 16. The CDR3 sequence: CASSLESDSAGVVETQYF. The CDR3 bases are TGTGCCAGCAGCTTAGAGTCGGATTCGGCGGGAGTGGTGGAGACCCAGTACTTC.

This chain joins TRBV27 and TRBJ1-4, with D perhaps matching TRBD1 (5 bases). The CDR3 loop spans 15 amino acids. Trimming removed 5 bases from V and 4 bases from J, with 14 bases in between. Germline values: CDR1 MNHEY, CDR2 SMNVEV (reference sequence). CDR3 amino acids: CASSGRWGINEKLFF. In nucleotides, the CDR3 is TGTGCCAGCAGTGGGAGATGGGGCATTAATGAAAAACTGTTTTTT.

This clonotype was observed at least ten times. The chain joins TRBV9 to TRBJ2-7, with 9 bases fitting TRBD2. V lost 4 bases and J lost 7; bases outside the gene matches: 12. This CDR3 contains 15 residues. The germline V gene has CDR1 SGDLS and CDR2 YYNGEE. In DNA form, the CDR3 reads TGTGCCAGCAGCCCTCGACTAGCGGTAACGGGGGAGCAGTACTTC. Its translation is CASSPRLAVTGEQYF.

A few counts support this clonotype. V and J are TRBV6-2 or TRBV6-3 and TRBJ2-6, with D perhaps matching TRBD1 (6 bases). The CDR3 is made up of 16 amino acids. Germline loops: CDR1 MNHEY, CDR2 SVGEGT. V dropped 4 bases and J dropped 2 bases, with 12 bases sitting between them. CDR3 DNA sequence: TGTGCCAGCAGTTTTCAGGGGTCAACTGGGGCCAACGTCCTGACTTTC. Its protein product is CASSFQGSTGANVLTF.